This entry features one T cell receptor beta chain sequence. Its target is unknown. The data derive from a study of cytomegalovirus exposure and HLA in healthy donors. TCRdb keeps only in-frame clones here, not all; method: immunoSEQ multiplex PCR. The data contain some 160,000 clones, approximately 89% of them singletons. The CDR3 has 16 amino acids. The V gene end was trimmed by 5 bases and the J gene end by 1 base; junction bases not matched to a gene: 4. Germline CDR1 and CDR2: SGHVS and FNYEAQ. Study results and caveats: Cytomegalovirus status was reportedly diagnosed by the classifier with high specificity and sensitivity. The study recorded around 160 TCR beta chains that were cytomegalovirus-associated.

The specimen was PBMCs. The sequence derives from a man between 18 and 35 years old in good health and CMV-seronegative. The chain combines TRBV7-6 with TRBJ2-2; 10 nucleotides align to TRBD2. The CDR3 nucleotides read TGTGCCAGCAGCATCTTAGCGGGGGGGAACACCGGGGAGCTGTTTTTT. This codes for CASSILAGGNTGELFF.